Shown below are 7 T cell receptor beta chains from a single sample sequenced in a study of blood T cell repertoires in COVID-19. Some clones are missing from TCRdb's copy, which holds only in-frame ones; the method was immunoSEQ multiplex PCR. The table has about 270,000 clones, 85% to 90% seen once. The sequencing input was peripheral blood. These receptors originate from a woman aged 30 to 39 with COVID-19, enrolled during active disease.

J is TRBJ1-2 and V is TRBV19, with 8 bases identical to TRBD1. There are 14 residues in the CDR3. CDR1 and CDR2 from the germline V gene are LNHDA and SQIVND (reference sequence). J was trimmed by 4 bases and V by 5 bases; bases with no gene match: 6. The CDR3 sequence is CASSPGQGGYGYTF. CDR3 DNA sequence: TGTGCCAGTAGTCCAGGACAGGGAGGCTATGGCTACACCTTC.

CDR3 nucleotide sequence: TGTGCCAGCAGTTTCAGGCGGAGGTCCTACGAGCAGTACTTC. Its protein product is CASSFRRRSYEQYF. V and J are TRBV27 and TRBJ2-7, with D perhaps TRBD2 (5 bases). Germline V gene data show CDR1 as MNHEY and CDR2 as SMNVEV (reference sequence). The CDR3 runs to 14 residues. V was shortened by 3 bases and J by 1 base, with 10 bases between the two germline ends.

The V call is TRBV7-6, the J call TRBJ2-7, with a weak D call TRBD2 (5 bases). The CDR3 spans 15 residues. The germline V gene has CDR1 SGHVS and CDR2 FNYEAQ. V lost 5 bases and J lost 4, with 18 bases in between. CDR3 sequence reads: CASSQAAGSGYEQYF. CDR3 coding DNA: TGTGCCAGCAGCCAAGCGGCTGGGTCAGGTTACGAGCAGTACTTC.

CDR3 nucleotide sequence: TGTGCCAGCAGTTACTCGTCGCCTAGAAATCAGCCCCAGCATTTT. Protein product: CASSYSSPRNQPQHF. V gene TRBV6-5 combines with J gene TRBJ1-5, with D unclear. Germline CDR1 is MNHEY and CDR2 is SVGAGI. CDR3 length equals 15 residues. Trimming stripped 0 bases from V and 4 bases from J, with 10 bases between.

The chain recombines TRBV4-1 with TRBJ2-3, with 10 nucleotides matching TRBD2. Germline CDR1 MGHRA, CDR2 YSYEKL. V was clipped by 4 bases and J by 1 base; unmatched bases: 8. The CDR3 has 17 residues. CDR3 nucleotides: TGCGCCAGCAGCCCGACCGCCGGACTAGCGGGCACAGATACGCAGTATTTT. Protein: CASSPTAGLAGTDTQYF.

The J gene is TRBJ2-7, the V gene TRBV7-9, with D possibly TRBD2 on 6 matching bases. The germline gives CDR1 SEHNR, CDR2 FQNEAQ (reference sequence). CDR3 size: 15 residues. The V gene lost 3 bases and the J gene lost 0 bases, with 12 bases spanning the gap. The CDR3 bases are TGTGCCAGCAGCTTGGGAGGTAGGACCTCCTACGAGCAGTACTTC. Its protein product is CASSLGGRTSYEQYF.

The chain employs TRBV5-1 and TRBJ1-2, with D unresolved. V gave up 2 bases and J gave up 1 base, with 6 bases separating them. This CDR3 is 13 amino acids long. Per germline, CDR1 SGHRS and CDR2 YFSETQ. CDR3 bases: TGCGCCAGCAGCTTCCATGTTAACTATGGCTACACCTTC. This sequence encodes CASSFHVNYGYTF.